These 28 T cell receptor beta chains came from one sample sequenced in a study of Ad26.COV2.S vaccination and SARS-CoV-2 variants. Assay used: immunoSEQ multiplex PCR; TCRdb lists only in-frame clones, some missing. This table has hundreds of thousands of clones, around 90% appearing once. As to treatment: around 19 received Ad26.COV2.S at low or high dose, single or two shots; 5 received placebo; per-sample allocation not given. Sampling was done on day 63 after the first vaccine or placebo injection. The sequenced sample was peripheral blood, obtained in a trial of Ad26.COV2.S vaccine versus placebo. The receptors shown here come from a person aged 18-60 years who received the Ad26.COV2.S COVID-19 vaccine or a placebo.

The chain combines TRBV6-1 with TRBJ1-2; 12 nucleotides align to TRBD1. CDR3 length: 14 residues. J was trimmed by 8 bases and V by 3 bases; bases with no gene match: 4. Germline-derived CDR1 and CDR2 are MNHNS and SASEGT. CDR3 bases: TGTGCCAGCAGTGAGGGGACAGGGGGCTGGGGCTACACCTTC. Translating it yields CASSEGTGGWGYTF.

V gene TRBV29-1 combines with J gene TRBJ2-1; TRBD2 agrees at 16 bases. In germline, CDR1 is SQVTM, CDR2 ANQGSEA. The CDR3 extends over 13 amino acids. V trimming: 7 bases; J trimming: 13 bases; junction bases outside the gene matches: 7. CDR3 sequence (DNA): TGCAGCGCCGCTGGGACTAGCGGGGGGGACCAGTTCTTC. Translation: CSAAGTSGGDQFF.

V is TRBV30 and J is TRBJ1-1; TRBD1 matches at 7 bases. CDR3 length equals 13 residues. Trimming at V came to 5 bases and at J to 0 bases, leaving 3 bases not matched to a gene. Germline CDR1 reads GTSNPN; CDR2 reads SVGIG (reference sequence). As DNA, the CDR3 is TGTGCCTGGGGGACAGCTATGAACACTGAAGCTTTCTTT. Amino acids: CAWGTAMNTEAFF.

This chain uses TRBV7-8 with TRBJ1-1, with TRBD1 identical over 10 bases. V shed 1 base and J 11 bases; nucleotides not matched to a gene: 4. CDR3 length equals 13 residues. CDR1 and CDR2 (germline): SGHVS, FQNEAQ. In DNA form, the CDR3 reads TGTGCCAGCAGCTTAGTGGGACAGGGGTATGCTTTCTTT. Translated, it gives CASSLVGQGYAFF.

The genes are TRBV25-1 and TRBJ2-7; D is perhaps TRBD1 or TRBD2 (5 bases each). This CDR3 region has 14 residues. V lost 4 bases to trimming and J lost 6 bases, with 16 bases between them. Germline loops: CDR1 MGHDK, CDR2 SYGVNS. CDR3 sequence: CASSAPAWGSEQYF. As DNA, the CDR3 is TGTGCCAGCAGTGCCCCCGCTTGGGGGAGCGAGCAGTACTTC.

The rearrangement uses TRBV4-2 and TRBJ1-2, with D possibly matching TRBD1 (5 bases). Trimming took 4 bases from V and 8 from J, leaving 20 bases between them. Per the germline V gene, CDR1 is LGHNA and CDR2 is YNFKEQ. The CDR3 consists of 15 residues. CDR3 bases: TGTGCCAGCAGCCCATCCAACAGGTGGGTTTTGGGCTACACCTTC. This codes for CASSPSNRWVLGYTF.

This sequence joins TRBV3-1 (or the pseudogene TRBV3-2) and TRBJ2-1; the match to TRBD2 covers 9 bases. With V trimmed by 0 bases and J by 7 bases, 10 bases remained unmatched. In germline, CDR1 is LGHDT, CDR2 YNNKEL (reference sequence). The CDR3 covers 17 residues. The CDR3 loop reads CASSQEYLSGGTNEQFF. The CDR3 bases are TGTGCCAGCAGCCAAGAATATTTGAGCGGGGGGACAAATGAGCAGTTCTTC.

The CDR3 region has the DNA TGTGCCAGCAGCCCACCGGGACAGTTAACAGATACGCAGTATTTT. It specifies CASSPPGQLTDTQYF. V usage is TRBV7-9 and J usage is TRBJ2-3; 7 bases line up with TRBD1. Germline-derived CDR1 and CDR2 are SEHNR and FQNEAQ (reference sequence). There are 15 residues in the CDR3. Trimming removed 5 bases from V and 3 bases from J; junction bases left unmatched: 8.

The J gene is TRBJ1-2, the V gene TRBV27; D may be TRBD1 (6 bases). This CDR3 is built from 13 residues. Between the trimmed V and J ends, which lost 6 bases and 4 bases, there was a span of 12 bases. Germline CDR1 reads MNHEY; CDR2 reads SMNVEV (reference sequence). This chain's CDR3 is CASSFGGGYGYTF. The CDR3, as DNA: TGTGCCAGCAGCTTTGGAGGGGGCTATGGCTACACCTTC.

The J gene is TRBJ2-7, the V gene TRBV6-5; the match to TRBD1 covers 7 bases. Germline V lookup: CDR1 MNHEY, CDR2 SVGAGI. V gave up 0 bases and J gave up 9 bases; unmatched junction bases: 2. The CDR3 extends over 12 amino acids. This CDR3 is CASSYSGDRQYF. DNA of the CDR3: TGTGCCAGCAGTTACTCAGGGGACAGGCAGTACTTC.

The chain joins TRBV7-8 to TRBJ2-3; maybe TRBD1 (5 bases). Germline CDR1 SGHVS, CDR2 FQNEAQ. V gave up 5 bases and J gave up 0 bases, with 15 bases separating them. The CDR3 loop spans 16 amino acids. This CDR3 is CASSEWTLTSTDTQYF. As DNA, the CDR3 is TGTGCCAGCAGCGAATGGACACTAACTAGCACAGATACGCAGTATTTT.

The chain employs TRBV18 and TRBJ2-7, with TRBD1 matching over 9 bases. V lost 6 bases to trimming and J lost 1 base; unmatched junction nucleotides: 7. CDR3 size: 15 residues. The germline gives CDR1 KGHSH, CDR2 LQKENI. The DNA of the CDR3 is TGTGCCAGCTCCCACGACAGGGGGATATCCTACGAGCAGTACTTC. It specifies CASSHDRGISYEQYF.

The rearrangement uses TRBV6-2 or TRBV6-3 and TRBJ2-7; 8 bases match TRBD1. The germline V gene encodes CDR1 MNHEY and CDR2 SVGEGT. J lost 0 bases, V lost 4 bases, and 5 bases had no gene match. This CDR3 is 15 amino acids long. CDR3 protein: CASSSPGQGSYEQYF. CDR3 DNA sequence: TGTGCCAGCAGTTCTCCCGGACAGGGCTCCTACGAGCAGTACTTC.

The chain carries TRBV27 and TRBJ2-7; D unresolved. The CDR3 has 13 residues. Trimming removed 3 bases at V and 0 bases at J, with 6 bases between. Germline loops: CDR1 MNHEY, CDR2 SMNVEV (reference sequence). The CDR3 reads CASSFGRSYEQYF. Here the CDR3 DNA reads TGTGCCAGCAGTTTTGGGCGCTCCTACGAGCAGTACTTC.

V gene TRBV12-5 combines with J gene TRBJ1-2; no reliable D call. The CDR3 is made up of 13 amino acids. V lost 4 bases to trimming and J lost 1 base, with 7 bases between them. Germline-derived CDR1 and CDR2 are LGHNT and FRNRAP. In DNA, the CDR3 is TGTGCTAGTGGTTCCAGGAATAACTATGGCTACACCTTC. It encodes CASGSRNNYGYTF.

The chain is built from TRBV4-2 and TRBJ2-3; no clear D. Germline V lookup: CDR1 LGHNA, CDR2 YNFKEQ. The CDR3 has 17 residues. Trimming took off 0 bases at V and 6 bases at J, with 19 bases between the two ends. CDR3 nucleotide sequence: TGTGCCAGCAGCCAAGAGGCCGGCACACGGATGGGTGATACGCAGTATTTT. This gives the protein CASSQEAGTRMGDTQYF.

J is TRBJ1-3 and V is TRBV6-6; 7 bases map to TRBD1. Germline V lookup: CDR1 MNHNY, CDR2 SVGAGI (reference sequence). With 5 bases clipped from V and 0 bases from J, the junction kept 7 bases outside the gene matches. The CDR3 spans 16 residues. For the CDR3, the DNA is TGTGCCAGCAGTACCGGGACAGAGAGCTCTGGAAACACCATATATTTT. It encodes CASSTGTESSGNTIYF.

The chain recombines TRBV12-3 or TRBV12-4 with TRBJ1-1, with 7 bases lining up with TRBD1. This CDR3 is built from 12 residues. The V gene end was trimmed by 6 bases and the J gene end by 7 bases; junction bases not matched to a gene: 5. The CDR3 nucleotides read TGTGCCAGCAGCCAGGGGACAGTTGAAGCTTTCTTT. Translation gives CASSQGTVEAFF.

The J gene is TRBJ2-7, the V gene TRBV7-9; D is uncertain. This CDR3 has 17 amino acids. The germline CDR1 and CDR2 sequences are SEHNR and FQNEAQ (reference sequence). V shed 3 bases and J shed 6 bases, with 24 bases lying between them. Here the CDR3 reads CASSFGGTYLQPGEQYF. In DNA, the CDR3 is TGTGCCAGCAGCTTTGGCGGAACGTACCTTCAACCGGGCGAGCAGTACTTC.

The V gene is TRBV9, the J gene TRBJ2-3, with 9 bases matching TRBD2. Trimming removed 4 bases from V and 1 base from J; junction bases left unmatched: 10. This CDR3 contains 17 residues. In germline, CDR1 is SGDLS, CDR2 YYNGEE. In nucleotides, the CDR3 is TGTGCCAGCAGCCTGTACCCTGAGCGGGGGGGCACAGATACGCAGTATTTT. This translates into CASSLYPERGGTDTQYF. The variable domain in full, with the rest retrieved from reference TRBV9 and TRBJ2-3, is DSGVTQTPKHLITATGQRVTLRCSPRSGDLSVYWYQQSLDQGLQFLIQYYNGEERAKGNILERFSAQQFPDLHSELNLSSLELGDSALYFCASSLYPERGGTDTQYFGPGTRLTVL.

The rearrangement uses TRBV10-3 and TRBJ1-3; D might be TRBD1 (5 bases). V was shortened by 8 bases and J by 0 bases, with 20 bases between the two germline ends. Looked up from germline, CDR1 is ENHRY and CDR2 is SYGVKD. The CDR3 spans 17 residues. The CDR3 sequence: CAISEGRAFLSGNTIYF. The CDR3 nucleotides read TGTGCCATCTCAGAGGGGCGGGCATTCCTCTCTGGAAACACCATATATTTT.

V usage is TRBV4-2 and J usage is TRBJ2-7; 7 positions agree with TRBD2. This CDR3 has 17 amino acids. Trimming at V came to 0 bases and at J to 0 bases, leaving 8 bases not matched to a gene. Germline CDR1 LGHNA, CDR2 YNFKEQ. CDR3: CASSQERAGLPSYEQYF. CDR3 coding DNA: TGTGCCAGCAGCCAAGAAAGAGCGGGACTACCCTCCTACGAGCAGTACTTC.

This clone has just one count. This chain connects TRBV5-6 to TRBJ1-2; no clear D. CDR1 and CDR2 (germline): SGHDT, YYEEEE. The ends were cut back, 0 bases at V and 4 bases at J, with 10 bases in the middle. The CDR3 runs to 14 residues. The CDR3 DNA reads as TGTGCCAGCAGCTTGGAGGGTGCGGGCTATGGCTACACCTTC. Translating gives CASSLEGAGYGYTF.

This clone was picked up one time. This chain connects TRBV6-5 to TRBJ2-7; the match to TRBD1 covers 9 bases. This CDR3 contains 15 residues. V shed 4 bases, J shed 5 bases, and the junction held 9 bases outside the gene matches. Per the germline V gene, CDR1 is MNHEY and CDR2 is SVGAGI. The CDR3 nucleotides read TGTGCCAGCAGTTCCCAGGGGACAGGGTCCCACGAGCAGTACTTC. It specifies CASSSQGTGSHEQYF.

V and J are TRBV3-1 (or the pseudogene TRBV3-2) and TRBJ1-1; no clear D gene. V lost 0 bases and J lost 8, with 16 bases in between. The CDR3 contains 15 residues. Germline values: CDR1 LGHDT, CDR2 YNNKEL (reference sequence). This chain's CDR3 is CASSQDILTTVEAFF. The CDR3 nucleotides are TGTGCCAGCAGCCAAGATATTTTGACTACCGTAGAAGCTTTCTTT.

The V gene is TRBV20-1, the J gene TRBJ1-4, with 10 bases lining up with TRBD1. The CDR3 runs 15 residues. The germline V gene encodes CDR1 DFQATT and CDR2 SNEGSKA (reference sequence). V shed 3 bases, J shed 2 bases, and the junction held 3 bases outside the gene matches. CDR3 loop: CSASDRGLTNEKLFF. The CDR3 DNA reads as TGCAGTGCTAGTGACAGGGGGCTGACTAATGAAAAACTGTTTTTT.

The chain joins TRBV14 to TRBJ2-7; no definite D call. Between the trimmed V and J ends, which lost 2 bases and 5 bases, there was a span of 13 bases. The germline V gene encodes CDR1 SGHDN and CDR2 FVKESK. CDR3 length equals 14 residues. The CDR3 protein is CASSQIARFHEQYF. In DNA form, the CDR3 reads TGTGCCAGCAGCCAAATCGCGCGTTTCCACGAGCAGTACTTC.

This clone was seen a single time. The rearrangement joins TRBV27 to TRBJ2-3, with a weak D call TRBD1 (6 bases). The germline V and J ends were trimmed by 4 bases and 2 bases, with 13 bases remaining between them. The CDR3 totals 15 residues. Germline V gene lookup returns CDR1 MNHEY and CDR2 SMNVEV (reference sequence). The CDR3 sequence: CASSSHRANTDTQYF. In nucleotides, the CDR3 is TGTGCCAGCAGTTCCCACAGGGCCAACACAGATACGCAGTATTTT.